Following are 10 T cell receptor beta chains from one sample sequenced in a study of T-cell memory formation after mild COVID-19. TCRdb called the 5' RACE reads again in MiXCR, with one record for every CDR3 protein. The sample lists 400,000 or so distinct CDR3 sequences, roughly 20% occurring once. Sequenced sample: PBMCs or a T cell subset sorted from them (not recorded which). These receptors originate from an adult woman who had mild COVID-19 (a few samples of this study predate the infection). Cell type and time point are not known.

This clonotype was seen only a few times. This rearrangement joins TRBV4-1 to TRBJ1-2; a possible D gene is TRBD1 (5 bases). In germline, CDR1 is MGHRA, CDR2 YSYEKL. The ends were cut back, 0 bases at V and 5 bases at J, with 13 bases in the middle. The CDR3 runs 15 residues. For the CDR3, the DNA is TGCGCCAGCAGCCAAGAGGTCCGAGGGGCATATGGCTACACCTTC. Protein product: CASSQEVRGAYGYTF.

This chain links TRBV6-6 with TRBJ2-7, with 12 bases that match TRBD2. Looked up from germline, CDR1 is MNHNY and CDR2 is SVGAGI (reference sequence). The J segment lost 1 base and the V segment lost 6 bases, leaving 13 bases of the junction unmatched. The CDR3 is 18 residues long. The CDR3 nucleotides read TGTGCCAGCAGAAAGGTGGCTAGCGGGAGGGCCGAATCCTACGAGCAGTACTTC. It yields the protein CASRKVASGRAESYEQYF.

The chain combines TRBV15 with TRBJ2-5, with no clear D. The CDR3 extends over 11 amino acids. Germline assignment: CDR1 LNHNV and CDR2 YYDKDF (reference sequence). The germline V and J ends were trimmed by 3 bases and 1 base, with 0 bases remaining between them. The CDR3 region has the DNA TGTGCCACCAGCAGCCAAGAGACCCAGTACTTC. This gives the protein CATSSQETQYF.

This clonotype was recorded at least ten times. This chain joins TRBV12-3 or TRBV12-4 and TRBJ2-7, with D hard to call. V gave up 6 bases and J gave up 3 bases, with 6 bases separating them. This CDR3 is built from 11 residues. In DNA, the CDR3 is TGTGCCAGCAGCTCTTACTACGAGCAGTACTTC. Protein: CASSSYYEQYF.

This clonotype has only a few counts. The rearrangement uses TRBV4-1 and TRBJ1-1, with D perhaps TRBD1 (5 bases). Germline V CDR1 and CDR2: MGHRA, YSYEKL. The CDR3 has 14 amino acids. V was pared by 0 bases and J by 4 bases, with 9 bases between. CDR3 in amino acids: CASSQEGPLTEAFF. The CDR3 nucleotides are TGCGCCAGCAGCCAAGAGGGACCACTCACTGAAGCTTTCTTT.

The V call is TRBV29-1, the J call TRBJ2-7; D uncertain. The CDR3 is made up of 11 amino acids. V lost 0 bases and J 7 bases, leaving 7 bases between the germline ends. Looked up from germline, CDR1 is SQVTM and CDR2 is ANQGSEA. This chain's CDR3 is CSVEDPGEQYF. Written as DNA, the CDR3 is TGCAGCGTTGAAGATCCTGGGGAGCAGTACTTC.

This clonotype was recorded a few times. The chain links TRBV29-1 to TRBJ1-2, with a tentative D call TRBD1 (6 bases). This CDR3 comprises 13 residues. V lost 4 bases and J 7 bases, leaving 16 bases between the germline ends. Germline V gene data show CDR1 as SQVTM and CDR2 as ANQGSEA. The CDR3 region has the DNA TGCAGCGTTGCAGTGGGGGGCGCAAGTGGCTACACCTTC. This codes for CSVAVGGASGYTF.

The rearrangement links TRBV6-6 to TRBJ2-1; TRBD2 matches 11 bases. In germline, CDR1 is MNHNY, CDR2 SVGAGI (reference sequence). This CDR3 has 22 amino acids. V was clipped by 0 bases and J by 4 bases; unmatched bases: 20. CDR3 loop: CASSYSEVRGTSGGRPYNEQFF. The CDR3 nucleotides are TGTGCCAGCAGTTACTCTGAAGTGCGTGGAACTAGCGGGGGCAGACCATACAATGAGCAGTTCTTC.

This clonotype showed up just a few times. The chain is built from TRBV30 and TRBJ2-5; D remains ambiguous. V was trimmed by 0 bases and J by 5 bases, leaving 10 bases between them. The CDR3 loop spans 13 amino acids. CDR1 is GTSNPN, CDR2 SVGIG, per germline (reference sequence). The CDR3: CAWSVRVRETQYF. CDR3 bases: TGTGCCTGGAGTGTACGTGTGCGGGAGACCCAGTACTTC.

The chain employs TRBV7-2 and TRBJ1-2; a weak D match, TRBD1 (5 bases). The CDR3 consists of 13 residues. The V gene's germline CDR1 is SGHTA and CDR2 FQGNSA. The V end lost 5 bases, the J end lost 6 bases, and 13 bases lay between the germline ends. CDR3 amino acids: CASSPGIYDGYTF. The CDR3 nucleotides are TGTGCCAGCAGCCCAGGGATATACGATGGCTACACCTTC.